A single sample is the source of the 26 T cell receptor beta chains below, sequenced in a study of blood T cell repertoires in COVID-19. Generated by immunoSEQ multiplex PCR, the TCRdb table keeps only in-frame clones and is missing some. Of approximately 390,000 clones in the sample, 80% to 90% were seen once. The sample consisted of peripheral blood. The receptors were gathered from a woman aged 55-69 years with COVID-19, enrolled during active disease.

V is TRBV19 and J is TRBJ1-1, with 8 bases aligning to TRBD1. V shed 6 bases, J shed 4 bases, and the junction held 10 bases outside the gene matches. Germline V gene data show CDR1 as LNHDA and CDR2 as SQIVND (reference sequence). This CDR3 has 15 amino acids. The CDR3 spells CASRSRDRRSTEAFF. Here the CDR3 DNA reads TGTGCCAGTAGGTCCCGGGACAGGCGAAGCACTGAAGCTTTCTTT.

This clone was observed a single time. The chain is built from TRBV28 and TRBJ2-3; weak D call: TRBD2 (8 bases). Per the germline V gene, CDR1 is MDHEN and CDR2 is SYDVKM. With 3 bases removed from V and 0 bases from J, the gap between germline ends came to 16 bases. CDR3 length equals 17 residues. CDR3 DNA sequence: TGTGCCAGCAGTTTTCAAGGGGGCGGGGGGAGCACAGATACGCAGTATTTT. Translation: CASSFQGGGGSTDTQYF.

The chain links TRBV7-3 to TRBJ2-3; maybe TRBD2 (5 bases). Germline V CDR1 and CDR2: SGHTA, FQGTGA. The V end lost 5 bases, the J end lost 4 bases, and 10 bases lay between the germline ends. The CDR3 is 13 amino acids. DNA of the CDR3: TGTGCCAGCAGCCCAGCGGCTCCAGATACGCAGTATTTT. Translated, it gives CASSPAAPDTQYF.

DNA for the CDR3: TGCGCCAGCAGCCCCAGACAGGGGCCGAGCTCCTACAATGAGCAGTTCTTC. Protein: CASSPRQGPSSYNEQFF. The chain uses TRBV5-1 and TRBJ2-1; 8 bases match TRBD1. V dropped 4 bases and J dropped 0; count of bases not matched to a gene: 9. Germline loops: CDR1 SGHRS, CDR2 YFSETQ. The CDR3 runs 17 residues. Full variable domain (remainder filled in from reference TRBV5-1 and TRBJ2-1): KAGVTQTPRYLIKTRGQQVTLSCSPISGHRSVSWYQQTPGQGLQFLFEYFSETQRNKGNFPGRFSGRQFSNSRSEMNVSTLELGDSALYLCASSPRQGPSSYNEQFFGPGTRLTVL.

CDR3 region: CATHRTGVIEGHGYTF. DNA of the CDR3: TGTGCCACCCATCGGACAGGAGTAATTGAGGGCCATGGCTACACCTTC. This chain links TRBV27 with TRBJ1-2, with TRBD1 identical over 7 bases. The CDR3 totals 16 residues. Germline V gene sequence: CDR1 MNHEY, CDR2 SMNVEV (reference sequence). J was trimmed by 6 bases and V by 10 bases; bases with no gene match: 20.

The rearrangement joins TRBV7-3 to TRBJ2-5; TRBD2 might be the D (5 bases). Germline CDR1 and CDR2: SGHTA and FQGTGA. The V end lost 2 bases, the J end lost 2 bases, and 15 bases lay between the germline ends. This CDR3 spans 16 amino acids. In DNA form, the CDR3 reads TGTGCCAGCAGCTTAGGAAACTCGAGGGCACAAGAGACCCAGTACTTC. Its translation is CASSLGNSRAQETQYF.

This clone was detected only a few times. The chain links TRBV5-4 to TRBJ2-7; D gene unclear. Trimming pared 7 bases from V and 3 bases from J, leaving 8 bases between. Germline V gene lookup returns CDR1 SGHNT and CDR2 YYREEE (reference sequence). The CDR3 spans 11 residues. In DNA, the CDR3 is TGTGCCAGCGGTAGCAACTACGAGCAGTACTTC. Translation: CASGSNYEQYF.

V gene TRBV18 combines with J gene TRBJ2-3; TRBD1 is a possible D gene (5 bases). With 6 bases removed from V and 2 bases from J, the gap between germline ends came to 12 bases. The CDR3 is made up of 14 amino acids. Germline V gene sequence: CDR1 KGHSH, CDR2 LQKENI. The CDR3 DNA is TGTGCCAGCTCGCCGCTCAGGGACACAGATACGCAGTATTTT. Protein: CASSPLRDTDTQYF.

CDR3 region: CASSLGPFQETQYF. CDR3 DNA: TGTGCCAGCAGCTTAGGGCCTTTCCAAGAGACCCAGTACTTC. This rearrangement joins TRBV7-2 to TRBJ2-5; unclear D gene. V lost 1 base and J lost 1, with 7 bases in between. This CDR3 is built from 14 residues. Germline values: CDR1 SGHTA, CDR2 FQGNSA. The full variable domain, with the rest looked up from reference TRBV7-2 and TRBJ2-5, is GAGVSQSPSNKVTEKGKDVELRCDPISGHTALYWYRQSLGQGLEFLIYFQGNSAPDKSGLPSDRFSAERTGGSVSTLTIQRTQQEDSAVYLCASSLGPFQETQYFGPGTRLLVL.

The chain has TRBV3-1 (or the pseudogene TRBV3-2) and TRBJ1-5; D not certain. The V end was cut by 4 bases, the J end by 2 bases, with 9 bases between. Germline CDR1 reads LGHDT; CDR2 reads YNNKEL (reference sequence). CDR3 length: 14 residues. CDR3 sequence (DNA): TGTGCCAGCAGCCCCGGAGGTGGCAATCAGCCCCAGCATTTT. Its protein is CASSPGGGNQPQHF.

The chain uses TRBV9 and TRBJ1-2, with TRBD1 matching 7 bases. V dropped 1 base and J dropped 8; count of bases not matched to a gene: 11. Germline assignment: CDR1 SGDLS and CDR2 YYNGEE. The CDR3 sequence is 15 residues long. CDR3 sequence: CASSVLTGSLGGYTF. CDR3 nucleotides: TGTGCCAGCAGCGTATTGACAGGGAGTCTCGGGGGCTACACCTTC.

This clone was detected only a few times. The chain joins TRBV24-1 to TRBJ1-2; tentative D call: TRBD1 (6 bases). CDR1 and CDR2 from the germline V gene are KGHDR and SFDVKD. The V end lost 3 bases, the J end lost 2 bases, and 15 bases lay between the germline ends. The CDR3 has 16 amino acids. The CDR3 bases are TGTGCCACCAGTGATCCCAAACAGGGTGAGAACTATGGCTACACCTTC. This encodes CATSDPKQGENYGYTF.

The chain recombines TRBV7-3 with TRBJ2-1, with TRBD2 identical over 9 bases. Germline CDR1 and CDR2: SGHTA and FQGTGA. V gave up 3 bases and J gave up 8 bases; unmatched junction bases: 8. The CDR3 length is 15 residues. This CDR3 reads CASSFGLAGLYEQFF. CDR3 nucleotide sequence: TGTGCCAGCAGCTTCGGGCTAGCGGGGTTGTATGAGCAGTTCTTC.

V and J are TRBV28 and TRBJ1-1; D gene unclear. Germline V CDR1 and CDR2: MDHEN, SYDVKM. Trimming left V 10 bases short and J 1 base short, with 13 bases between. This CDR3 is built from 13 residues. The CDR3 DNA reads as TGTGCCACCTTCCTAAATAGGAACACTGAAGCTTTCTTT. This gives the protein CATFLNRNTEAFF.

V usage is TRBV10-3 and J usage is TRBJ1-1; tentative D call: TRBD1 (5 bases). V shed 7 bases and J shed 5 bases, with 23 bases lying between them. Looked up from germline, CDR1 is ENHRY and CDR2 is SYGVKD. The CDR3 runs to 16 residues. The CDR3 DNA is TGTGCCATCACCGGACGTTCCGGGACGGGAGGGACTGAAGCTTTCTTT. It is translated as CAITGRSGTGGTEAFF.

This clone was recorded only once. This chain joins TRBV15 and TRBJ1-1, with D maybe TRBD1 (5 bases). V lost 3 bases to trimming and J lost 3 bases, with 17 bases between them. The germline gives CDR1 LNHNV, CDR2 YYDKDF (reference sequence). The CDR3 loop spans 16 amino acids. CDR3 in amino acids: CATSSWVPRGYTEAFF. Here the CDR3 DNA reads TGTGCCACCAGCAGCTGGGTCCCCCGGGGGTACACTGAAGCTTTCTTT.

The gene calls are TRBV28 and TRBJ2-7; no reliable D call. Germline CDR1 and CDR2: MDHEN and SYDVKM. The CDR3 runs 12 residues. Deletions cut 6 bases from V and 3 bases from J, with 9 bases between. For the CDR3, the DNA is TGTGCCAGCAGCTCTTCCGTCTACGAGCAGTACTTC. Translation gives CASSSSVYEQYF.

As to this clone: The same CDR3 arises from other DNA sequences in this sample as well. V and J are TRBV12-3 or TRBV12-4 and TRBJ1-1, with D possibly being TRBD1 (6 bases). Trimming left V 5 bases short and J 1 base short, with 8 bases between. The CDR3 loop spans 13 amino acids. CDR3 residues: CASSRGGNTEAFF. The CDR3 nucleotides read TGTGCCAGCAGTCGAGGGGGGAACACTGAAGCTTTCTTT.

J is TRBJ2-3 and V is TRBV9; maybe TRBD2 (6 bases). The V end was cut by 4 bases, the J end by 1 base, with 19 bases between. The length of the CDR3 is 17 residues. The germline CDR1 and CDR2 sequences are SGDLS and YYNGEE. CDR3 nucleotide sequence: TGTGCCAGCAGCACACGAGGGAGCGGCGGGGGCACAGATACGCAGTATTTT. Its protein is CASSTRGSGGGTDTQYF.

V and J are TRBV18 and TRBJ1-2, with 9 nucleotides matching TRBD1. The CDR3 runs 14 residues. V gave up 2 bases and J gave up 4 bases; unmatched junction bases: 2. Germline CDR1 KGHSH, CDR2 LQKENI. CDR3 sequence reads: CASSPGTGTYGYTF. In DNA, the CDR3 is TGTGCCAGCTCACCAGGGACAGGGACCTATGGCTACACCTTC.

This chain connects TRBV6-6 to TRBJ1-4; unclear D gene. CDR1 is MNHNY and CDR2 is SVGAGI in the germline V gene (reference sequence). V gave up 4 bases and J gave up 12 bases, with 15 bases separating them. The length of the CDR3 is 13 residues. CDR3 nucleotide sequence: TGTGCCAGCAGTTCCGCCGGAGAGGCCCAACTGTTTTTT. Amino acid sequence: CASSSAGEAQLFF.

As concerns this clone: An end of the junction does not agree with germline; a read error may underlie this. The chain couples TRBV19 to TRBJ1-5, with TRBD1 matching over 7 bases. This CDR3 is built from 11 residues. Germline loops: CDR1 LNHDA, CDR2 SQIVND (reference sequence). The CDR3 coding sequence is TGTGCCAGTAGTCCAGGGGGATTCACGTATTTT. This sequence encodes CASSPGGFTYF. Filled out from reference TRBV19 and TRBJ1-5, the complete variable domain reads DGGITQSPKYLFRKEGQNVTLSCEQNLNHDAMYWYRQDPGQGLRLIYYSQIVNDFQKGDIAEGYSVSREKKESFPLTVTSAQKNPTAFYLCASSPGGFTYFGDGTRLSIL.

CDR3 region: CASSLPGGGDDTQYF. The CDR3 coding sequence is TGTGCCAGCAGCCTCCCGGGCGGGGGAGATGATACGCAGTATTTT. V and J are TRBV7-6 and TRBJ2-3, with 7 bases identical to TRBD2. Losses at the gene ends were 5 bases for V and 6 bases for J; bases not matched to a gene: 11. The length of the CDR3 is 15 residues. Per germline, CDR1 SGHVS and CDR2 FNYEAQ. The full variable domain, in which reference TRBV7-6 and TRBJ2-3 provide the parts outside the CDR3, is GAGVSQSPRYKVTKRGQDVALRCDPISGHVSLYWYRQALGQGPEFLTYFNYEAQQDKSGLPNDRFSAERPEGSISTLTIQRTEQRDSAMYRCASSLPGGGDDTQYFGPGTRLTVL.

The chain recombines TRBV29-1 with TRBJ1-1, with D maybe TRBD1 (6 bases). CDR1 is SQVTM and CDR2 is ANQGSEA in the germline V gene. CDR3 length equals 13 residues. Trimming took off 4 bases at V and 0 bases at J, with 9 bases between the two ends. CDR3 region: CSVVNRVNTEAFF. The CDR3 DNA sequence: TGCAGCGTTGTAAACAGGGTGAACACTGAAGCTTTCTTT. The full variable domain, rest sourced from reference TRBV29-1 and TRBJ1-1, is SAVISQKPSRDICQRGTSLTIQCQVDSQVTMMFWYRQQPGQSLTLIATANQGSEATYESGFVIDKFPISRPNLTFSTLTVSNMSPEDSSIYLCSVVNRVNTEAFFGQGTRLTVV.

CDR3 region: CASSLGHQQSNNEQFF. CDR3 sequence (DNA): TGTGCCAGCAGCTTGGGTCATCAACAATCAAACAATGAGCAGTTCTTC. The genes are TRBV5-4 and TRBJ2-1; unclear D gene. This CDR3 has 16 residues. Germline loops: CDR1 SGHNT, CDR2 YYREEE (reference sequence). V was clipped by 0 bases and J by 5 bases, with 15 bases between them.

CDR3 bases: TGTGCCAGCAGTAAAATGACAGGGGTTGGCAATCAGCCCCAGCATTTT. Amino acid sequence: CASSKMTGVGNQPQHF. The chain combines TRBV28 with TRBJ1-5, with 8 bases matching TRBD1. The CDR3 has 16 amino acids. Germline V CDR1 and CDR2: MDHEN, SYDVKM. With 5 bases clipped from V and 2 bases from J, the junction kept 8 bases outside the gene matches.